This T cell receptor beta chain was recorded in a study of CD8 T cells in ankylosing spondylitis. Findings and caveats of the study: The study looked at matched synovial fluid samples from ankylosing spondylitis patients. Disease-linked clones were reported to be significantly enriched there. Clones that were linked to disease were CD8+ and were relatively rare in peripheral blood.

Note on this clonotype: The antigen remains undetermined.

Preparation of TCR beta libraries was done by quantitative 5'-RACE with molecular barcodes. TCRdb re-called the 5' RACE reads with MiXCR, one entry per CDR3 protein. Among under 170,000 distinct CDR3 sequences listed, 44% were seen once. Germline CDR1 is ENHRY and CDR2 is SYGVKD. This CDR3 is 15 amino acids long. Trimming cost V 3 bases and J 2 bases, with 11 bases left between them. The source is a male donor with ankylosing spondylitis. The sample consisted of synovial fluid, either unsorted or a sorted T cell fraction (not recorded which). The rearrangement joins TRBV10-3 to TRBJ1-5; D is perhaps TRBD1 (5 bases). The CDR3 bases are TGTGCCATCAGTGAATGGGGCGAGGGCAATCAGCCCCAGCATTTT. This codes for CAISEWGEGNQPQHF.